This is a list of T cell receptor beta chains from one sample in a study of blood T cell repertoires in COVID-19. Some clones are missing from TCRdb's copy, which holds only in-frame ones; the method was immunoSEQ multiplex PCR. The sample records around 170,000 clones, 88% being singletons. The sequenced material came from peripheral blood. These receptors were taken from a woman younger than 45 with acute or convalescent COVID-19. The CDR3 runs from the conserved cysteine through the conserved F or W. D genes are given only for firm matches. Part of the rows lack a size; the others show once, few, many or a class for expanded clones.

TRBV6-5	.	TRBJ2-7	13	.	CASSPRVRYEQYF	TGTGCCAGCAGTCCCAGGGTTCGCTACGAGCAGTACTTC
TRBV5-1	.	TRBJ2-7	14	.	CASSLRLDSYEQYF	TGCGCCAGCAGCTTGCGACTGGACTCCTACGAGCAGTACTTC
TRBV27	.	TRBJ1-2	13	.	CASTPAGNYGYTF	TGTGCCAGCACCCCTGCAGGGAACTATGGCTACACCTTC
TRBV6-5	.	TRBJ2-5	14	.	CASRQTQGSETQYF	TGTGCCAGCAGACAAACACAGGGATCAGAGACCCAGTACTTC
TRBV9	.	TRBJ2-1	14	.	CASSVLSSYNEQFF	TGTGCCAGCAGCGTACTAAGCTCCTACAATGAGCAGTTCTTC
TRBV11-3	TRBD2	TRBJ2-7	15	.	CASSPLAGGRYEQYF	TGTGCCAGCAGCCCCTTAGCGGGAGGGCGTTACGAGCAGTACTTC
TRBV28	.	TRBJ2-2	15	.	CASSWVGGGAGELFF	TGTGCCAGCAGTTGGGTAGGAGGAGGGGCCGGGGAGCTGTTTTTT
TRBV2	.	TRBJ1-2	11	.	CASVGNYGYTF	TGTGCCAGCGTCGGGAACTATGGCTACACCTTC
TRBV5-1	TRBD1	TRBJ2-5	16	.	CASSLWGTGPEETQYF	TGCGCCAGCAGCTTGTGGGGGACAGGCCCGGAAGAGACCCAGTACTTC
TRBV6-5	TRBD1	TRBJ2-2	14	.	CASTTGVYTGELFF	TGTGCCAGCACTACAGGGGTATACACCGGGGAGCTGTTTTTT
TRBV7-9	.	TRBJ1-5	15	.	CASSLGGNSNQPQHF	TGTGCCAGCAGCTTAGGGGGCAATAGCAATCAGCCCCAGCATTTT
TRBV6-5	.	TRBJ2-7	14	.	CASTSSRSVPSWYF	TGTGCCAGCACCTCCTCACGCAGCGTCCCCAGTTGGTACTTC
TRBV2	.	TRBJ2-5	13	.	CATPRGEGETQYF	TGTGCCACGCCCAGGGGTGAGGGAGAGACCCAGTACTTC
TRBV5-1	.	TRBJ1-6	11	.	CASTLNSPLHF	TGCGCCAGCACCCTAAATTCACCCCTCCACTTT
TRBV29-1	.	TRBJ2-3	14	once	CSGGERVRTDTQYF	TGCAGCGGTGGGGAGAGGGTCCGCACAGATACGCAGTATTTT
TRBV6-5	TRBD1	TRBJ2-7	13	.	CASKLQGAGEQYF	TGTGCCAGCAAGCTCCAGGGGGCTGGTGAGCAGTACTTC
TRBV28	.	TRBJ1-5	13	.	CASMTEINQPQHF	TGTGCCAGCATGACAGAGATCAATCAGCCCCAGCATTTT
TRBV10-2	.	TRBJ1-6	13	once	CASWEGRNSPLHF	TGCGCCAGCTGGGAGGGTAGGAATTCACCCCTCCACTTT
TRBV5-1	.	TRBJ2-7	13	.	CASKTGVIGEQYF	TGCGCCAGCAAAACGGGAGTTATAGGTGAGCAGTACTTC
TRBV7-9	TRBD1	TRBJ2-6	18	once	CASSIAGTVPSGANVLTF	TGTGCCAGCAGCATCGCCGGGACAGTTCCCTCTGGGGCCAACGTCCTGACTTTC
TRBV24-1	.	TRBJ2-3	13	.	CATSDQGTDTQYF	TGTGCCACCAGTGATCAGGGCACAGATACGCAGTATTTT
TRBV6-5	.	TRBJ2-3	15	few	CASTSAGPASDTQYF	TGTGCCAGCACCTCGGCAGGTCCGGCTTCAGATACGCAGTATTTT
TRBV12-3/TRBV12-4	.	TRBJ1-2	12	.	CASSLSSYGYTF	TGTGCCAGCAGTCTATCTAGCTATGGCTACACCTTC